One and the same sample provided the 8 T cell receptor beta chains below, sequenced in a study of T cell changes during pregnancy in multiple sclerosis. Produced via immunoSEQ multiplex PCR; TCRdb's table is partial and in-frame only. In the table there are about 100,000 clones, around 94% of which are singletons. The source material was peripheral blood, sampled in the second trimester of pregnancy. The receptors shown here come from a female donor with multiple sclerosis, enrolled in a pregnancy study.

The gene calls are TRBV20-1 and TRBJ2-5, with TRBD1 matching 7 bases. Germline loops: CDR1 DFQATT, CDR2 SNEGSKA (reference sequence). Losses at the gene ends were 4 bases for V and 7 bases for J; bases not matched to a gene: 3. The CDR3 runs 11 residues. CDR3 region: CSATGGVTQYF. DNA for the CDR3: TGCAGTGCTACAGGGGGTGTGACCCAGTACTTC.

The chain uses TRBV27 and TRBJ2-5, with D tentatively TRBD1 (5 bases). The CDR3 is 13 residues long. The V gene's germline CDR1 is MNHEY and CDR2 SMNVEV (reference sequence). Trimming left V 5 bases short and J 1 base short, with 8 bases between. The CDR3 DNA follows: TGTGCCAGCAGTGCAGGGTTCCAAGAGACCCAGTACTTC. Translating it yields CASSAGFQETQYF.

V gene TRBV10-3 combines with J gene TRBJ1-5, with D possibly TRBD1 on 5 matching bases. Between the trimmed V and J ends, which lost 8 bases and 0 bases, there was a span of 14 bases. The germline gives CDR1 ENHRY, CDR2 SYGVKD. The CDR3 is made up of 15 amino acids. Here the CDR3 reads CAIGQGGSSNQPQHF. The CDR3 DNA is TGTGCCATCGGGCAGGGAGGGAGTAGCAATCAGCCCCAGCATTTT.

The rearrangement uses TRBV27 and TRBJ1-2, with D unclear. CDR3 length: 13 residues. Per the germline V gene, CDR1 is MNHEY and CDR2 is SMNVEV (reference sequence). V dropped 2 bases and J dropped 4 bases, with 8 bases sitting between them. CDR3 in DNA: TGTGCCAGCAGTTTAAACAGCCGCTATGGCTACACCTTC. Translation: CASSLNSRYGYTF.

V gene TRBV9 combines with J gene TRBJ1-5, with a tentative D call TRBD1 (5 bases). The V gene lost 0 bases and the J gene lost 5 bases, with 9 bases spanning the gap. This CDR3 spans 14 amino acids. The V gene's germline CDR1 is SGDLS and CDR2 YYNGEE. This CDR3 is CASSVAPGDQPQHF. CDR3 nucleotides: TGTGCCAGCAGCGTAGCGCCGGGGGATCAGCCCCAGCATTTT.

This chain connects TRBV7-8 to TRBJ2-3; 8 bases agree with TRBD2. The junction had 25 bases not matched to a gene; V was cut back by 3 bases and J by 2 bases. This CDR3 contains 22 residues. Germline V CDR1 and CDR2: SGHVS, FQNEAQ. CDR3 residues: CASSLAAGGGGRFGEHTDTQYF. The DNA of the CDR3 is TGTGCCAGCAGCTTGGCCGCGGGAGGCGGGGGACGGTTCGGCGAGCACACAGATACGCAGTATTTT. Drawing the rest from reference TRBV7-8 and TRBJ2-3, the complete variable domain is GAGVSQSPRYKVAKRGQDVALRCDPISGHVSLFWYQQALGQGPEFLTYFQNEAQLDKSGLPSDRFFAERPEGSVSTLKIQRTQQEDSAVYLCASSLAAGGGGRFGEHTDTQYFGPGTRLTVL.

This chain uses TRBV5-4 with TRBJ2-1, with 8 bases aligning to TRBD2. Germline V gives CDR1 SGHNT, CDR2 YYREEE (reference sequence). Trimming took 1 base from V and 1 from J; bases not matched to a gene: 1. CDR3 length equals 15 residues. The CDR3, as DNA: TGTGCCAGCAGCTTGCGCGGGGGGTCCTACAATGAGCAGTTCTTC. Translation gives CASSLRGGSYNEQFF.

CDR3 residues: CASSERGYEQYF. The CDR3 bases are TGTGCCAGCAGTGAGCGGGGATACGAGCAGTACTTC. This chain joins TRBV2 and TRBJ2-7; D perhaps matches TRBD2 (6 bases). The CDR3 covers 12 residues. V was cut by 3 bases and J by 4 bases, with 7 bases left in between. The V gene's germline CDR1 is SNHLY and CDR2 FYNNEI.